These T cell receptor beta chains were read from a single sample in a study of cytomegalovirus exposure and HLA in healthy donors. Generated by immunoSEQ multiplex PCR, the TCRdb table keeps only in-frame clones and is missing some. The table has 90,000 to 150,000 clones, 77% seen once. Sequenced sample: PBMCs. Source of these receptors: a man aged 40-49 years in good health and CMV-seropositive. CDR3s leave out the opening cysteine and the closing phenylalanine or tryptophan. Fields, in order: V gene, clone size, CDR3 protein. Only some rows state a clone size, as once, few, many or a class for expanded clones.

>TRBV6-5|.
ASSSHLTGFDTQY
>TRBV4-2|.
ASSQGTGDQETQY
>TRBV28|few
ASLGGANEKLF
>TRBV21-1|.
ASRMRLET
>TRBV6-5|.
ASSDRGFRDTQY
>TRBV4-1|.
ASSDEALREKLF
>TRBV6-5|few
ASSYSTTYEQY
>TRBV7-8|.
ASSPGGVSYEQY
>TRBV11-2|once
ASSTPQGLAGGQETQY
>TRBV23-1|.
ASSRNDNRRGWESAHTEAF
>TRBV16|.
ASSQSGGGTEAF
>TRBV27|.
ASSLWRREGKSNQPQH
>TRBV9|once
ASSWRGEGGGRDTQY
>TRBV4-1|.
ASSQDGAQPQH
>TRBV4-3|.
ASRPGDRGRGGYT
>TRBV21-1|.
ASSNRDRQAF
>TRBV5-1|.
ASSGNRDGYT
>TRBV6-6|.
ASRRVTGSTSYEQY
>TRBV7-6|.
ASSKNDRGLMYEQY
>TRBV29-1|.
SGETGMSLTEAF
>TRBV25-1|.
ASRSSGNTIY
>TRBV7-9|.
ASSPGQAVTNEKLF
>TRBV7-9|.
ASSNDRNYGYT
>TRBV28|once
ASRPLRGQHSVDT
>TRBV10-3|.
ATGEGGPLYEQY
>TRBV10-3|few
AISLTGPVNTEAF
>TRBV21-1|.
ASIRTWRDNSPLH
>TRBV7-2|.
ASSTRAQYYGYT
>TRBV7-2|.
ASSQRGGRDGEQY